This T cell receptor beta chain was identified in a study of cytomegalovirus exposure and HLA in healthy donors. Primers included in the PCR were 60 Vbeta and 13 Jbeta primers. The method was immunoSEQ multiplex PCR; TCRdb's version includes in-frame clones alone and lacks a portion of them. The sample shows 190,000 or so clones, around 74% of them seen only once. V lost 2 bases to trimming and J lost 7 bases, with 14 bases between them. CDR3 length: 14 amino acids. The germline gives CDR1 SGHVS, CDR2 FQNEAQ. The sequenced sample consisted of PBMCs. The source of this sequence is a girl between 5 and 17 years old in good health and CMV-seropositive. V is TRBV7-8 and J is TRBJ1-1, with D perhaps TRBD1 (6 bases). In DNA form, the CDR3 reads TGTGCCAGCAGCTTAAGCCTTGACAGGTATGAAGCTTTCTTT. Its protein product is CASSLSLDRYEAFF. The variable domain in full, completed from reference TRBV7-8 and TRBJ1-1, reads GAGVSQSPRYKVAKRGQDVALRCDPISGHVSLFWYQQALGQGPEFLTYFQNEAQLDKSGLPSDRFFAERPEGSVSTLKIQRTQQEDSAVYLCASSLSLDRYEAFFGQGTRLTVV.